The present entry profiles one T cell receptor (beta chain) with its context. Antigen specificity is unknown. While CD8+ and CD4+ T cells were isolated negatively, TEMRA cells were enriched by FACS. Reverse transcription of roughly 0.45 to 1 ug RNA used random hexamers. An immunoSEQ multiplex PCR amplified TCR beta CDR3 over 54 Vbeta and 13 Jbeta. MiXCR, applied by TCRdb to the immunoSEQ multiplex PCR reads, yields one record per CDR3 protein. Of 150,000 to 200,000 distinct CDR3 sequences in the sample, approximately 94% were seen once. The data were obtained in a study of CD8 T cells in Susac syndrome. Study-wide findings and caveats: The study conceded that relatively few individuals underwent its TCR sequencing and HLA analysis.

The CDR3 has 12 amino acids. Trimming cost V 4 bases and J 10 bases, with 11 bases left between them. The germline gives CDR1 ENHRY, CDR2 SYGVKD. The sample was CD4+ T cells from PBMCs. This TCR derives from a human donor with multiple sclerosis. V is TRBV10-3 and J is TRBJ2-1, with a possible D match to TRBD1 (6 bases). CDR3 protein: CAISVQGVEQFF. CDR3 DNA sequence: TGTGCCATCAGTGTACAGGGAGTGGAGCAGTTCTTC.